This T cell receptor beta chain was sequenced during a study of STAT3 mutations in large granular lymphocyte leukemia. Study-level points and caveats: In T-cell large granular lymphocyte leukemia, about half of patients showed multiple immunodominant subclonotypes. After therapy, 6 of 18 patients switched clonotypes, all new clones STAT3 wild type.

Concerning this clone: Its specificity is not known.

V shed 3 bases and J shed 2 bases, with 14 bases lying between them. CDR1 and CDR2 (germline): MGHRA, YSYEKL. The CDR3 covers 15 residues. Profiled with immunoSEQ multiplex PCR; TCRdb holds only in-frame clones, not every one. The table has roughly 40,000 clones, approximately 91% seen once. The receptor's source is a human donor with T large granular lymphocyte leukemia. Some clones in this sample may be carry-over from other donors' samples. V usage is TRBV4-1 and J usage is TRBJ2-7; D is perhaps TRBD1 (6 bases). Sequenced input: PBMCs. The CDR3 here is CASSHNMDSAYEQYV. The CDR3 DNA reads as TGCGCCAGCAGCCACAACATGGACAGCGCCTACGAGCAGTACGTC.